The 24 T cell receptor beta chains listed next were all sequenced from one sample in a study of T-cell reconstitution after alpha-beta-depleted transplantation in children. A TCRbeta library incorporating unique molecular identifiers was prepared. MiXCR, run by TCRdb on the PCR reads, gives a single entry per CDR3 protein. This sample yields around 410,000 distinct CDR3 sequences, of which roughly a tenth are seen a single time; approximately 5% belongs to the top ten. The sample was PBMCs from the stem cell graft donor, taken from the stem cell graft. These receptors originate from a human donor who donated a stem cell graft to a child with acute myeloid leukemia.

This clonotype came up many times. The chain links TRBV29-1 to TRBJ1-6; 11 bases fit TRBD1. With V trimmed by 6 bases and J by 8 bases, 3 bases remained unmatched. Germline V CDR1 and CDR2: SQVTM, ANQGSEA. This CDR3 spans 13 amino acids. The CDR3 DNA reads TGCAGCGTACGGACAGGGGGCGATTCACCCCTCCACTTT. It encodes CSVRTGGDSPLHF.

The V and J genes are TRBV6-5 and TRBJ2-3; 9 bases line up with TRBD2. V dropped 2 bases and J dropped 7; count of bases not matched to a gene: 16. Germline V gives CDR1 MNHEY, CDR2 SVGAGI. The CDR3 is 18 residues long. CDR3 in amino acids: CASSYTHSGGPVRNTQYF. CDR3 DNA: TGTGCCAGCAGTTACACCCATAGCGGGGGCCCCGTGAGAAATACGCAGTATTTT.

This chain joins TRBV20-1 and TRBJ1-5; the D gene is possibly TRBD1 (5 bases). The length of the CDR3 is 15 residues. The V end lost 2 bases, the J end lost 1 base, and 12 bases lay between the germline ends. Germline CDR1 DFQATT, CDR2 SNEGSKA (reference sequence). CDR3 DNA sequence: TGCAGTGCTAGATGGGGCGGGGCGAGCAATCAGCCCCAGCATTTT. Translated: CSARWGGASNQPQHF.

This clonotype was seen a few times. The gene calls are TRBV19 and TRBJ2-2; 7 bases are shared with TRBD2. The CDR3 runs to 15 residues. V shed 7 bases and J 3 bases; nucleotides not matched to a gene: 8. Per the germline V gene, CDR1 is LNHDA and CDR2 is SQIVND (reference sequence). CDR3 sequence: CASMGASGYTGELFF. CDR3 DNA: TGTGCCAGTATGGGAGCTAGCGGTTACACCGGGGAGCTGTTTTTT.

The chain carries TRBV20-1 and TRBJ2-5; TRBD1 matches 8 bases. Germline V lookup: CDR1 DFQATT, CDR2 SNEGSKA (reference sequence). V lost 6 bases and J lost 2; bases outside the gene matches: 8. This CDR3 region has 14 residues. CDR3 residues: CSAPTQGVQETQYF. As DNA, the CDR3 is TGCAGTGCCCCGACACAGGGGGTTCAAGAGACCCAGTACTTC.

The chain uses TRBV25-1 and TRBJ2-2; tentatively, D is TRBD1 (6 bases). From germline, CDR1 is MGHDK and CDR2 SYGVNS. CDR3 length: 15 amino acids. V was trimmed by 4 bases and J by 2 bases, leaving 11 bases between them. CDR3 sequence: CASSGTDRNTGELFF. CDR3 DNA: TGTGCCAGCAGTGGGACAGACCGAAACACCGGGGAGCTGTTTTTT.

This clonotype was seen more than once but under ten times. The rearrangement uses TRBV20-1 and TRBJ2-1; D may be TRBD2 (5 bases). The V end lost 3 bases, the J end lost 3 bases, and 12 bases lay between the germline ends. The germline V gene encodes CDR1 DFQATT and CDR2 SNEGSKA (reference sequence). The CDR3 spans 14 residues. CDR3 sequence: CSASPSGLYNEQFF. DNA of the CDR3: TGCAGTGCTAGCCCAAGCGGCCTCTACAATGAGCAGTTCTTC.

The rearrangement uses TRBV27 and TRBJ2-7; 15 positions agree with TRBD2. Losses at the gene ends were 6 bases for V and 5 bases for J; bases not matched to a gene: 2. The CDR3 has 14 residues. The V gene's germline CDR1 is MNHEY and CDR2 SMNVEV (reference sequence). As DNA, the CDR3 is TGTGCCAGCAGAGGGACTAGCGGGAGGAACGAGCAGTACTTC. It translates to CASRGTSGRNEQYF.

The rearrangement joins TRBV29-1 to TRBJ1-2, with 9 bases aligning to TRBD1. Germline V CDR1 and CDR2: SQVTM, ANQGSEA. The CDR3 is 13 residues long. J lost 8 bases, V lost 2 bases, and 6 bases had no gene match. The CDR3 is CSVERGTGYGYTF. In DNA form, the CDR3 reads TGCAGCGTTGAACGCGGGACAGGGTACGGCTACACCTTC. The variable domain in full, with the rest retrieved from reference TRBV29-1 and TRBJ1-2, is SAVISQKPSRDICQRGTSLTIQCQVDSQVTMMFWYRQQPGQSLTLIATANQGSEATYESGFVIDKFPISRPNLTFSTLTVSNMSPEDSSIYLCSVERGTGYGYTFGSGTRLTVV.

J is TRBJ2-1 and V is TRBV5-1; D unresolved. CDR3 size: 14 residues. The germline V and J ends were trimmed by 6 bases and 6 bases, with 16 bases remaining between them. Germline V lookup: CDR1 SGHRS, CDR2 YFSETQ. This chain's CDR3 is CASTNRGLPNEQFF. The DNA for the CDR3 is TGCGCCAGCACCAACCGAGGTCTACCCAATGAGCAGTTCTTC.

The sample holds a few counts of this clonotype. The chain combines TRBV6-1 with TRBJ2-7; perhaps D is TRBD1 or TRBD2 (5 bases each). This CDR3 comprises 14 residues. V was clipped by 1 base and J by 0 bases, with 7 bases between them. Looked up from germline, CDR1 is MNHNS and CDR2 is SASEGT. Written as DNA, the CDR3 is TGTGCCAGCAGTGAAGGGGGGAGCTCCTACGAGCAGTACGTC. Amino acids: CASSEGGSSYEQYV.

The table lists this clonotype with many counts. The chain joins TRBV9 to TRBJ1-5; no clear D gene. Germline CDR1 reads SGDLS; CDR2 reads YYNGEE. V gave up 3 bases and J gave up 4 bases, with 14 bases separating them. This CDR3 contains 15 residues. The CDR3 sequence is CASSADGEFNQPQHF. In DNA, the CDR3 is TGTGCCAGCAGCGCTGACGGGGAATTTAATCAGCCCCAGCATTTT.

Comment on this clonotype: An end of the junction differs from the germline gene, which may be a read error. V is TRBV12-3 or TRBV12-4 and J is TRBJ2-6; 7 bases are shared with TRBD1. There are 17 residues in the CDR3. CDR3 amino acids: CASKKQGSLSGANGLTF. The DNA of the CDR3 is TGTGCCAGCAAAAAACAGGGGTCCCTCTCTGGGGCCAACGGCCTGACTTTC.

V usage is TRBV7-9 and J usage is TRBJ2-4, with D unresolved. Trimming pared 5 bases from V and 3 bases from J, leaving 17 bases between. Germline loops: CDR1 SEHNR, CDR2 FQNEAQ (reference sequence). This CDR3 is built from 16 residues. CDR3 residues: CASSPGKGYDKNIQYF. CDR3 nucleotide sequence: TGTGCCAGCAGCCCAGGAAAGGGTTACGACAAAAACATTCAGTACTTC.

The CDR3 coding sequence is TGCGCCAGCAGCAAGGGTGGCAGCCTCCATGAGACCCAGTACTTC. It is translated as CASSKGGSLHETQYF. This rearrangement joins TRBV5-1 to TRBJ2-5, with no clear D. The CDR3 spans 15 residues. V dropped 4 bases and J dropped 5 bases, with 18 bases sitting between them. Germline CDR1 reads SGHRS; CDR2 reads YFSETQ.

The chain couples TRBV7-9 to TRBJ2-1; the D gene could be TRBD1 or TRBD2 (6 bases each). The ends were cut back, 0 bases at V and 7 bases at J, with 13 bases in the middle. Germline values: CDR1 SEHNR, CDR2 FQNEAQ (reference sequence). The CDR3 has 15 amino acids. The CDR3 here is CASSLAGGEANEQFF. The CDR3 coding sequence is TGTGCCAGCAGCTTAGCGGGGGGCGAGGCTAATGAGCAGTTCTTC. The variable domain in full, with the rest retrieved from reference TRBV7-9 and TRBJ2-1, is DTGVSQNPRHKITKRGQNVTFRCDPISEHNRLYWYRQTLGQGPEFLTYFQNEAQLEKSRLLSDRFSAERPKGSFSTLEIQRTEQGDSAMYLCASSLAGGEANEQFFGPGTRLTVL.

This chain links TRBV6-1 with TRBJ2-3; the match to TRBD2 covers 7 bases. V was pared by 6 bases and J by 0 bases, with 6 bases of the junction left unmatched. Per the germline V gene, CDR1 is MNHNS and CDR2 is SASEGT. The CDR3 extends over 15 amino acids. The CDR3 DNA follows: TGTGCCAGCAGCAAGGGACTACCTAGCACAGATACGCAGTATTTT. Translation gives CASSKGLPSTDTQYF.

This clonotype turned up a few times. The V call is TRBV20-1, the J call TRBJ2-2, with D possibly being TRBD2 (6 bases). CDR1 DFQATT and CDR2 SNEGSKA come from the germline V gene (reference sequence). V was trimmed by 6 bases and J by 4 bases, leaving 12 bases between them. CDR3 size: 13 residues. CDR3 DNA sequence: TGCAGTGCCCGACTAGTGTTCACCGGGGAGCTGTTTTTT. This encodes CSARLVFTGELFF.

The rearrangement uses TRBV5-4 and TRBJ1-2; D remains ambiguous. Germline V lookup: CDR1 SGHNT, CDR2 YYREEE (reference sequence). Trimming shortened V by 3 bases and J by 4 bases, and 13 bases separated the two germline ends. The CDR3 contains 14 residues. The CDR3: CASSSKGSLYGYTF. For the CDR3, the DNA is TGTGCCAGCAGCTCTAAGGGTTCTCTCTATGGCTACACCTTC. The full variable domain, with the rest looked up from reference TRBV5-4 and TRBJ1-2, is ETGVTQSPTHLIKTRGQQVTLRCSSQSGHNTVSWYQQALGQGPQFIFQYYREEENGRGNFPPRFSGLQFPNYSSELNVNALELDDSALYLCASSSKGSLYGYTFGSGTRLTVV.

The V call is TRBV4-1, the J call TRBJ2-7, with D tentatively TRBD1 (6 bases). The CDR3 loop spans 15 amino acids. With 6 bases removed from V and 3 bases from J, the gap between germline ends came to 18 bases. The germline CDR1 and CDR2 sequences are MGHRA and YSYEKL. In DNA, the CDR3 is TGCGCCAGCAGTCCACGTTGGGGACAAATCTACGAGCAGTACTTC. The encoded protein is CASSPRWGQIYEQYF.

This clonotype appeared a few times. The CDR3 is CASSLVSGTTDTQYF. CDR3 DNA sequence: TGTGCCAGCAGCTTAGTTAGCGGGACCACAGATACGCAGTATTTT. The rearrangement links TRBV7-9 to TRBJ2-3, with 8 bases aligning to TRBD2. The V gene's germline CDR1 is SEHNR and CDR2 FQNEAQ (reference sequence). The V and J ends lost 1 base and 2 bases, in that order; junction bases with no gene match: 2. This CDR3 contains 15 residues.

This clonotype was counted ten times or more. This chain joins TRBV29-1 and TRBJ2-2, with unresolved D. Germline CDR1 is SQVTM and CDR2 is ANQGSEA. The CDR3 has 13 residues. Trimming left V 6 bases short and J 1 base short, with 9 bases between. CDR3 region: CSVLRGNTGELFF. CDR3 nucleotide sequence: TGCAGCGTCCTTAGAGGGAACACCGGGGAGCTGTTTTTT.

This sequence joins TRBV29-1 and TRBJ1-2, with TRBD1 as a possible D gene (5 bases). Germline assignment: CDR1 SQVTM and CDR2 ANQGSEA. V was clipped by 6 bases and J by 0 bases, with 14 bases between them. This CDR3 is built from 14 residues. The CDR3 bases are TGCAGCGTCGGGGGGGGTCTAGCTAACTATGGCTACACCTTC. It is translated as CSVGGGLANYGYTF.

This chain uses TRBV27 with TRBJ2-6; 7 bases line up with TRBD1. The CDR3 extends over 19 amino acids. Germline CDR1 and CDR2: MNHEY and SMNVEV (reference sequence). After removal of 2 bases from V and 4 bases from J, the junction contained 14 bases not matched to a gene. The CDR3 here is CASSLHQTGILPGANVLTF. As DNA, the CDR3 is TGTGCCAGCAGTTTACATCAGACAGGGATTCTACCCGGGGCCAACGTCCTGACTTTC.